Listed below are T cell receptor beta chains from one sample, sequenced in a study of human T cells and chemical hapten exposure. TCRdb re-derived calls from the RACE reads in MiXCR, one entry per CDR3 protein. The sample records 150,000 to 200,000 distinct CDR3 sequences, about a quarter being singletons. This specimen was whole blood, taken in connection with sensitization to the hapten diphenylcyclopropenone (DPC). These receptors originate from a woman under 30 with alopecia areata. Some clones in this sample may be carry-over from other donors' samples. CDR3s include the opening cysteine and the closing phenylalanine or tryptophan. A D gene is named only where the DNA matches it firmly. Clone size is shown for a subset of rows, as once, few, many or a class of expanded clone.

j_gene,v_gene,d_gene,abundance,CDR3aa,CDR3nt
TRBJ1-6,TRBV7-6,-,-,CASSLAGLQGIALNSPLHF,TGTGCCAGCAGCTTAGCGGGGCTACAGGGCATCGCGCTTAATTCACCCCTCCACTTT
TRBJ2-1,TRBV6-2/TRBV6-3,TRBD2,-,CASSYSSGGGNEQFF,TGTGCCAGCAGTTACTCCTCGGGAGGTGGCAATGAGCAGTTCTTC
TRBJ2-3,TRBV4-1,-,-,CASSHLRGEGRDTQYF,TGCGCCAGCAGCCATCTTCGCGGGGAAGGGCGAGATACGCAGTATTTT
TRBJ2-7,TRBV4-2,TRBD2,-,CASSQRTSGSLYEQYF,TGTGCCAGCAGCCAACGGACTAGCGGATCCCTTTACGAGCAGTACTTC
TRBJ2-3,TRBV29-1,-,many,CSVGLGSGTDTQYF,TGCAGCGTTGGATTGGGGTCTGGCACAGATACGCAGTATTTT
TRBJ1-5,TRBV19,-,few,CASKGVGQPQHF,TGTGCCAGTAAAGGGGTTGGTCAGCCCCAGCATTTT
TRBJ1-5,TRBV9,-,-,CASSETGDPNQPQHF,TGTGCCAGCAGCGAAACAGGAGACCCAAATCAGCCCCAGCATTTT
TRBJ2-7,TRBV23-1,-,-,CASSNQGRPYEQYF,TGCGCCAGCAGTAATCAGGGGCGACCCTACGAGCAGTACTTC
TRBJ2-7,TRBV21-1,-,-,CASRSTDRGPREQYF,TGTGCCAGCAGATCGACCGACAGGGGCCCTCGTGAGCAGTACTTC
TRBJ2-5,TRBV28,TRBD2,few,CASSLTSGGQETQYF,TGTGCCAGCAGTTTAACTAGCGGGGGGCAAGAGACCCAGTACTTC
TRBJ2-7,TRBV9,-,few,CASSVAGTQSYEQYF,TGTGCCAGCAGCGTAGCCGGGACACAGTCCTACGAGCAGTACTTC
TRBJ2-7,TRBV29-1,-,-,CSVEKSRGSSYEQYF,TGCAGCGTTGAGAAGTCTCGGGGGAGCTCCTACGAGCAGTACTTC
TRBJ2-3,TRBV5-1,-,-,CASSSGKLGDTQYF,TGCGCCAGCAGCTCGGGTAAACTAGGAGATACGCAGTATTTT
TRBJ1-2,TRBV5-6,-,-,CASSLPGNSYGYTF,TGTGCCAGCAGCTTGCCAGGGAATAGCTATGGCTACACCTTC
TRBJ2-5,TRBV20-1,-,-,CSARGRTLTQYF,TGCAGTGCCCGTGGACGGACCCTGACCCAGTACTTC
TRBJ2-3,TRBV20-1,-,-,CSARGGFTDTQYF,TGCAGTGCTAGGGGGGGTTTCACAGATACGCAGTATTTT
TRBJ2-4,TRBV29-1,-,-,CSVGSRDIQYF,TGCAGCGTTGGCTCTAGGGACATTCAGTACTTC
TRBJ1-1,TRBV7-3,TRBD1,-,CASSPQPTGSLNTEAFF,TGTGCCAGCAGCCCGCAACCGACAGGGTCCCTGAACACTGAAGCTTTCTTT
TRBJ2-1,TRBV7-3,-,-,CASSLTGFSYNEQFF,TGTGCCAGTAGCCTAACGGGATTTTCCTACAATGAGCAGTTCTTC
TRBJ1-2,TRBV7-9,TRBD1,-,CASRPYGRDRVNYGYTF,TGTGCCAGCAGGCCCTACGGCCGGGACAGGGTAAACTATGGCTACACCTTC